This paragraph reports one T cell receptor (beta chain). Germline values: CDR1 KGHSH, CDR2 LQKENI. The V and J ends lost 2 bases and 4 bases respectively, with 17 bases between them. This CDR3 comprises 16 residues. The data stem from a study of blood T cell repertoires in COVID-19. Authors' methods: The authors estimated nucleated cell counts from reference gene primer amplification. The repertoire was sequenced with immunoSEQ multiplex PCR; TCRdb's copy has only in-frame clones and lacks some. V and J calls and clone size are those listed in that table; D and trimming were worked out from the DNA. The profile shows 60,000 to 80,000 clones, approximately 81% of them singletons.

Sequencing used PBMCs or T cells enriched from blood (not recorded which). This chain links TRBV18 with TRBJ1-1, with D perhaps matching TRBD1 (6 bases). The TCR sequence derives from a woman between 40 and 50 years old with acute COVID-19. CDR3 in DNA: TGTGCCAGCTCACCAGCTACCACAGGGTTCGGCACTGAAGCTTTCTTT. Its protein product is CASSPATTGFGTEAFF.